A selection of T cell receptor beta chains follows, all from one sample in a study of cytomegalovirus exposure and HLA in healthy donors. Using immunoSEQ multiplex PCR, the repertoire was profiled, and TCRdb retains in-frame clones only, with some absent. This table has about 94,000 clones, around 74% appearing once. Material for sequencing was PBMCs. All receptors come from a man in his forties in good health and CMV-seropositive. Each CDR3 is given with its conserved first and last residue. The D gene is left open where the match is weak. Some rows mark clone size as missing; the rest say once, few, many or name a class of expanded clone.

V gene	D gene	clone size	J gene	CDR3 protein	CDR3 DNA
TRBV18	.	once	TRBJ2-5	CASSPLRAQGLGSDQETQYF	TGTGCCAGCTCACCTCTCAGAGCCCAGGGTTTAGGGTCCGACCAAGAGACCCAGTACTTC
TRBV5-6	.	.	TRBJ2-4	CASSNRGGNGNIQYF	TGTGCCAGCAGCAACAGGGGAGGCAATGGGAACATTCAGTACTTC
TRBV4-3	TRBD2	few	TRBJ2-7	CASSQDRTSGSFYEQYF	TGCGCCAGCAGCCAAGATAGGACGAGCGGGAGTTTCTACGAGCAGTACTTC
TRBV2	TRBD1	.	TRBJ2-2	CASSDRQGSTGELFF	TGTGCCAGCAGTGACCGACAGGGGTCCACCGGGGAGCTGTTTTTT
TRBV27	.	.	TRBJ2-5	CASSPSALGPRVETQYF	TGTGCCAGCAGTCCAAGTGCCCTTGGTCCTCGCGTGGAGACCCAGTACTTC
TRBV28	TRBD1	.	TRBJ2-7	CASSTHTGGLKNEQYF	TGTGCCAGCAGTACACACACAGGGGGCTTGAAAAACGAGCAGTACTTC
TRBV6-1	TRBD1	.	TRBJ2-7	CASSEMQGALHEQYF	TGTGCCAGCAGTGAAATGCAGGGGGCCCTCCACGAGCAGTACTTC
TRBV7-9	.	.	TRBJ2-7	CSSSPQGTEQYF	TGTTCCAGCAGCCCACAGGGTACCGAGCAGTACTTC
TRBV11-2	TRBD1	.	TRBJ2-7	CASSLRGQGPSYEQYF	TGTGCCAGCAGCTTACGAGGACAGGGCCCCTCCTACGAGCAGTACTTC
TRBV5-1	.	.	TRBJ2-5	CASSLAQGPLETQYF	TGCGCCAGCAGCTTGGCTCAGGGCCCTCTAGAGACCCAGTACTTC
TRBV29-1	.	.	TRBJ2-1	CSVEAPATGFSYNEQFF	TGCAGCGTTGAAGCCCCTGCTACGGGATTCTCCTACAATGAGCAGTTCTTC
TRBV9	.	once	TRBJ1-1	CASSATGTNTEAFF	TGTGCCAGCAGCGCCACAGGGACCAACACTGAAGCTTTCTTT
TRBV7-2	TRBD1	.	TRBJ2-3	CASGPGQGTDTQYF	TGTGCCAGCGGCCCGGGACAGGGGACAGATACGCAGTATTTT
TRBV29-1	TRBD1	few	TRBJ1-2	CSVEGQGYGYTF	TGCAGCGTTGAAGGACAGGGTTATGGCTACACCTTC
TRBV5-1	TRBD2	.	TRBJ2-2	CASSPGLAGEGELFF	TGCGCCAGCAGCCCCGGACTAGCGGGAGAGGGGGAGCTGTTTTTT
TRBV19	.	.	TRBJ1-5	CASSRGESNQPQHF	TGTGCCAGTAGTAGGGGGGAAAGCAATCAGCCCCAGCATTTT
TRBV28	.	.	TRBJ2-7	CASSFAGPTYEQYF	TGTGCCAGCAGTTTCGCGGGACCCACCTACGAGCAGTACTTC
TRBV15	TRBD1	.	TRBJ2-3	CATSKGADTQYF	TGTGCCACCAGCAAGGGGGCTGATACGCAGTATTTT
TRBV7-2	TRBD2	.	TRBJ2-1	CASSLISGSSYNEQFF	TGTGCCAGCAGCTTAATTAGCGGGAGCTCCTACAATGAGCAGTTCTTC
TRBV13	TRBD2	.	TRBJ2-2	CASSPRSGLAGADTGELFF	TGTGCCAGCAGCCCCCGATCCGGACTAGCGGGAGCGGACACCGGGGAGCTGTTTTTT
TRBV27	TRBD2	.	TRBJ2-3	CASSRLAGATTDTQYF	TGTGCCAGCAGCCGACTAGCGGGGGCCACCACAGATACGCAGTATTTT
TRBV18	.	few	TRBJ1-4	CASSPPGGQGNEKLFF	TGTGCCAGCTCACCACCGGGAGGTCAGGGAAATGAAAAACTGTTTTTT
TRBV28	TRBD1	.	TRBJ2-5	CASSLSLGQGNQETQYF	TGTGCCAGCAGTTTATCCTTGGGACAGGGGAACCAAGAGACCCAGTACTTC
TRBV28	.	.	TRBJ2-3	CASSLLSTDTQYF	TGTGCCAGCAGCCTATTGAGCACAGATACGCAGTATTTT
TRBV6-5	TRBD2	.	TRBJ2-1	CASSPGTSGYNEQFF	TGTGCCAGCAGTCCCGGGACTAGCGGATACAATGAGCAGTTCTTC
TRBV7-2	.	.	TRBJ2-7	CASSPHMYEQYF	TGTGCCAGCAGCCCCCACATGTACGAGCAGTACTTC
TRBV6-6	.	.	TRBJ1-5	CASRVPSGSNQPQHF	TGTGCCAGCAGAGTTCCAAGCGGTAGCAATCAGCCCCAGCATTTT
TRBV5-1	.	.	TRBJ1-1	CASSLVGGNTEAFF	TGCGCCAGCAGCTTGGTGGGGGGTAACACTGAAGCTTTCTTT
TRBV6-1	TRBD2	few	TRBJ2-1	CASSVLRGVINEQFF	TGTGCCAGCAGTGTGCTGCGGGGGGTGATCAATGAGCAGTTCTTC
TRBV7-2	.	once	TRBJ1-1	CASSPTPEAEAFF	TGTGCCAGCAGCCCGACTCCTGAAGCGGAAGCTTTCTTT
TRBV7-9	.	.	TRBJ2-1	CASSLSASSYNEQFF	TGTGCCAGCAGCTTAAGCGCTAGCTCCTACAATGAGCAGTTCTTC
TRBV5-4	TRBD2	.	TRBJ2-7	CASSLESGGAGEQYF	TGTGCCAGCAGCTTGGAAAGCGGGGGGGCGGGCGAGCAGTACTTC
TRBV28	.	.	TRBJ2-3	CASSLQGVQSDTQYF	TGTGCCAGCAGTTTACAAGGAGTCCAATCAGATACGCAGTATTTT
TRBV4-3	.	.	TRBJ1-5	CASSQGLQGSRPQHF	TGCGCCAGCAGCCAAGGTCTTCAGGGGAGTCGGCCCCAGCATTTT
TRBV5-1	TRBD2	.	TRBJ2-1	CASSLQGREAEQFF	TGCGCCAGCAGCTTGCAGGGGCGGGAGGCTGAGCAGTTCTTC
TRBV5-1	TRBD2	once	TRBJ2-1	CASSLVPGLAGSYNEQFF	TGCGCCAGCAGCTTGGTACCGGGACTAGCGGGGAGTTACAACGAGCAGTTCTTC
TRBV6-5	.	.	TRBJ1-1	CASTRKGRSQAFF	TGTGCCAGCACCAGGAAAGGTAGAAGTCAAGCTTTCTTT
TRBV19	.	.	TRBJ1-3	CASSIVGGTALLAQKNTIYF	TGTGCCAGTAGTATAGTCGGGGGGACCGCGCTCCTGGCTCAGAAAAACACCATATATTTT
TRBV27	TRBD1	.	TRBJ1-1	CASSDRGSGNTEAFF	TGTGCCAGCAGTGACAGGGGGTCGGGGAACACTGAAGCTTTCTTT
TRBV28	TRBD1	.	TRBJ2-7	CASSTTGDGAYEQYF	TGTGCCAGCAGTACTACAGGGGACGGGGCCTACGAGCAGTACTTC
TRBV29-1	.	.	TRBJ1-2	CSFRHRAGYTF	TGCAGCTTCCGACACAGGGCTGGCTACACCTTC
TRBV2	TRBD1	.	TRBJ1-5	CASRTGANQPQHF	TGTGCCAGCAGAACAGGGGCCAATCAGCCCCAGCATTTT
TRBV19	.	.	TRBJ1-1	CASSIDLGHLNTEAFF	TGTGCCAGTAGTATAGATCTGGGACACCTGAACACTGAAGCTTTCTTT
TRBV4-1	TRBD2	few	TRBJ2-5	CASSPAAGVIETQYF	TGCGCCAGCAGCCCCGCAGCGGGGGTGATTGAGACCCAGTACTTC
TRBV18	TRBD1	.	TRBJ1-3	CASSESGTGSSGNTIYF	TGTGCCAGCTCAGAATCCGGGACAGGGTCCTCTGGAAACACCATATATTTT